The rows below give T cell receptor beta chains drawn from one sample of a study of cytomegalovirus exposure and HLA in healthy donors. TCRdb's table, derived via immunoSEQ multiplex PCR, lists solely in-frame clones and lacks some. The sample has about 100,000 clones, over 70% seen once. The sequenced sample was PBMCs. These TCRs come from a man in his fifties in good health and CMV-seropositive. Both conserved end residues are part of each CDR3. A D gene is named only where the DNA matches it firmly. The size field is filled for only some rows; it gives once, few, many or a size class.

size: -; length: 14; V: TRBV27; D: TRBD1; J: TRBJ2-4; CDR3: CASGDREVSDIQYF; DNA: TGTGCCAGCGGGGACAGGGAGGTTTCGGACATTCAGTACTTC
size: -; length: 15; V: TRBV13; D: -; J: TRBJ1-5; CDR3: CASSPSQGPSQPQHF; DNA: TGTGCCAGCAGCCCCTCACAGGGCCCGAGCCAGCCCCAGCATTTT
size: few; length: 13; V: TRBV7-7; D: -; J: TRBJ2-1; CDR3: CASSSYQGTEQFF; DNA: TGTGCCAGCAGCTCATACCAGGGGACTGAGCAGTTCTTC
size: -; length: 15; V: TRBV7-9; D: TRBD2; J: TRBJ2-2; CDR3: CASSSQRGGPGELFF; DNA: TGTGCCAGCAGCTCTCAGCGGGGGGGCCCCGGGGAGCTGTTTTTT
size: -; length: 15; V: TRBV7-2; D: TRBD1; J: TRBJ2-7; CDR3: CASSLGGTGWYEQYF; DNA: TGTGCCAGCAGCTTAGGCGGGACAGGGTGGTACGAGCAGTACTTC
size: -; length: 14; V: TRBV5-6; D: -; J: TRBJ2-7; CDR3: CASSPAFQAYEQYF; DNA: TGTGCCAGCAGCCCAGCTTTTCAGGCTTACGAGCAGTACTTC
size: -; length: 14; V: TRBV27; D: -; J: TRBJ2-7; CDR3: CASSLWAGTYEQYF; DNA: TGTGCCAGCAGTTTATGGGCGGGCACCTACGAGCAGTACTTC
size: -; length: 13; V: TRBV9; D: -; J: TRBJ1-1; CDR3: CASGQGLNTEAFF; DNA: TGTGCCAGCGGCCAGGGATTGAACACTGAAGCTTTCTTT
size: -; length: 12; V: TRBV9; D: -; J: TRBJ2-2; CDR3: CASSYLTGELFF; DNA: TGTGCCAGCAGCTATCTCACCGGGGAGCTGTTTTTT
size: -; length: 14; V: TRBV7-8; D: -; J: TRBJ1-1; CDR3: CASSSISGNTEAFF; DNA: TGTGCCAGCAGCTCCATATCAGGGAACACTGAAGCTTTCTTT
size: -; length: 11; V: TRBV19; D: -; J: TRBJ1-4; CDR3: CASTGVEKLFF; DNA: TGTGCCAGTACCGGGGTTGAAAAACTGTTTTTT
size: -; length: 17; V: TRBV6-1; D: -; J: TRBJ2-6; CDR3: CASSEAARASGANVLTF; DNA: TGTGCCAGCAGTGAAGCTGCGCGGGCCTCTGGGGCCAACGTCCTGACTTTC
size: -; length: 12; V: TRBV2; D: -; J: TRBJ1-1; CDR3: CASSETNTEAFF; DNA: TGTGCCAGCAGTGAAACTAACACTGAAGCTTTCTTT
size: -; length: 14; V: TRBV5-1; D: TRBD1; J: TRBJ1-4; CDR3: CASSQGQPNEKLFF; DNA: TGCGCCAGCAGCCAGGGACAGCCGAATGAAAAACTGTTTTTT
size: -; length: 13; V: TRBV28; D: -; J: TRBJ1-6; CDR3: CASRNSYNSPLHF; DNA: TGTGCCAGCAGAAACAGCTATAATTCACCCCTCCACTTT
size: -; length: 13; V: TRBV30; D: -; J: TRBJ1-5; CDR3: CAWSVKGNQPQHF; DNA: TGTGCCTGGAGTGTAAAGGGGAATCAGCCCCAGCATTTT
size: -; length: 13; V: TRBV13; D: TRBD1; J: TRBJ2-5; CDR3: CAGRQGARETQYF; DNA: TGTGCCGGACGACAGGGGGCCAGGGAGACCCAGTACTTC
size: -; length: 16; V: TRBV27; D: TRBD2; J: TRBJ2-7; CDR3: CASSPGTSGALYEQYF; DNA: TGTGCCAGCAGTCCAGGGACTAGCGGGGCCCTCTACGAGCAGTACTTC
size: -; length: 15; V: TRBV6-5; D: -; J: TRBJ2-2; CDR3: CASLPHKGRTGELFF; DNA: TGTGCCAGCCTGCCCCACAAGGGGCGCACCGGGGAGCTGTTTTTT
size: -; length: 16; V: TRBV30; D: TRBD1; J: TRBJ2-7; CDR3: CAWSPVDRGRNYEQYF; DNA: TGTGCCTGGAGTCCGGTGGACAGGGGGAGGAACTACGAGCAGTACTTC
size: -; length: 15; V: TRBV27; D: -; J: TRBJ1-5; CDR3: CASSWDTTGNQPQHF; DNA: TGTGCCAGCAGTTGGGACACCACTGGCAATCAGCCCCAGCATTTT
size: few; length: 13; V: TRBV28; D: -; J: TRBJ1-2; CDR3: CASSPDGNYGYPF; DNA: TGTGCCAGCAGCCCGGACGGGAACTATGGCTACCCCTTC
size: -; length: 14; V: TRBV2; D: -; J: TRBJ2-3; CDR3: CASGGAGNTDTQYF; DNA: TGTGCCAGCGGAGGTGCGGGGAACACAGATACGCAGTATTTT
size: -; length: 14; V: TRBV5-4; D: TRBD2; J: TRBJ2-5; CDR3: CASRAPGEGETQYF; DNA: TGTGCCAGCAGAGCTCCGGGGGAGGGGGAGACCCAGTACTTC
size: -; length: 13; V: TRBV6-6; D: -; J: TRBJ1-2; CDR3: CASRIQGNYGYPF; DNA: TGTGCCAGCAGGATACAGGGAAACTATGGCTACCCCTTC
size: -; length: 15; V: TRBV6-5; D: -; J: TRBJ1-1; CDR3: CASRPGVGLNPEAFF; DNA: TGTGCCAGCAGACCGGGAGTCGGCTTGAACCCTGAAGCTTTCTTT
size: once; length: 14; V: TRBV10-3; D: -; J: TRBJ2-7; CDR3: CAISAIGSSYEQYF; DNA: TGTGCCATCAGTGCAATAGGGAGCTCCTACGAGCAGTACTTC
size: -; length: 13; V: TRBV18; D: -; J: TRBJ2-4; CDR3: CASSAGQQNIQYF; DNA: TGTGCCAGCTCAGCGGGACAGCAAAACATTCAGTACTTC
size: few; length: 14; V: TRBV6-5; D: TRBD1; J: TRBJ1-5; CDR3: CASSSGQANQPQHF; DNA: TGTGCCAGCAGTTCGGGACAGGCGAATCAGCCCCAGCATTTT
size: -; length: 12; V: TRBV6-1; D: -; J: TRBJ2-3; CDR3: CSSHRDSDTQYF; DNA: TGTTCCTCACATCGGGATTCAGATACGCAGTATTTT
size: -; length: 16; V: TRBV19; D: -; J: TRBJ2-7; CDR3: CASSIDGRAASYEQYF; DNA: TGTGCCAGTAGTATAGACGGCAGGGCAGCCTCCTACGAGCAGTACTTC
size: once; length: 15; V: TRBV27; D: TRBD2; J: TRBJ2-1; CDR3: CASSTGTSGAGEQFF; DNA: TGTGCCAGCAGTACTGGGACTAGCGGGGCAGGCGAGCAGTTCTTC
size: -; length: 16; V: TRBV9; D: TRBD1; J: TRBJ1-2; CDR3: CASSVAFGTGNYGYTF; DNA: TGTGCCAGCAGCGTAGCTTTCGGGACAGGGAACTATGGCTACACCTTC
size: -; length: 13; V: TRBV6-1; D: TRBD1; J: TRBJ1-1; CDR3: CASRTGSNTEAFF; DNA: TGTGCCAGCAGGACAGGGAGTAACACTGAAGCTTTCTTT
size: -; length: 15; V: TRBV28; D: TRBD2; J: TRBJ2-5; CDR3: CASSLLGTSGETQYF; DNA: TGTGCCAGCAGTTTATTAGGGACTAGCGGGGAGACCCAGTACTTC
size: -; length: 15; V: TRBV28; D: TRBD1; J: TRBJ1-2; CDR3: CASSSHGTANYGYTF; DNA: TGTGCCAGCAGTTCCCATGGGACAGCTAACTATGGCTACACCTTC
size: -; length: 15; V: TRBV6-5; D: TRBD1; J: TRBJ1-6; CDR3: CASTHRDRNNSPLHF; DNA: TGTGCCAGCACCCACCGGGACAGGAATAATTCACCCCTCCACTTT
size: -; length: 17; V: TRBV6-1; D: -; J: TRBJ1-3; CDR3: CASSGLWGGSSGNTIYF; DNA: TGTGCCAGCAGTGGGCTCTGGGGAGGCAGCTCTGGAAACACCATATATTTT
size: -; length: 14; V: TRBV6-1; D: -; J: TRBJ2-4; CDR3: CASRAGGDLDIQYF; DNA: TGTGCCAGCAGAGCCGGAGGGGACCTGGACATTCAGTACTTC
size: few; length: 12; V: TRBV7-3; D: -; J: TRBJ1-5; CDR3: CASSAPNQPQHF; DNA: TGTGCCAGCAGCGCGCCGAATCAGCCCCAGCATTTT
size: -; length: 13; V: TRBV28; D: -; J: TRBJ1-4; CDR3: CASSLSGHEKLFF; DNA: TGTGCCAGCAGTTTATCAGGGCATGAAAAACTGTTTTTT
size: -; length: 14; V: TRBV7-9; D: TRBD2; J: TRBJ2-3; CDR3: CASSLRGVTDTQYF; DNA: TGTGCCAGCAGCTTACGGGGGGTAACAGATACGCAGTATTTT
size: -; length: 14; V: TRBV2; D: -; J: TRBJ2-3; CDR3: CASSVGGRTDTQYF; DNA: TGTGCCAGCAGTGTGGGGGGACGCACAGATACGCAGTATTTT
size: -; length: 13; V: TRBV12-5; D: -; J: TRBJ1-1; CDR3: CASGLFPNTEAFF; DNA: TGTGCTAGTGGTTTGTTCCCAAACACTGAAGCTTTCTTT
size: -; length: 11; V: TRBV9; D: -; J: TRBJ2-7; CDR3: CASSKGDEQYF; DNA: TGTGCCAGCAGCAAAGGGGACGAGCAGTACTTC
size: few; length: 13; V: TRBV28; D: TRBD1; J: TRBJ1-2; CDR3: CASRWTGVVGYTF; DNA: TGTGCCAGCAGATGGACAGGGGTCGTCGGCTACACCTTC
size: -; length: 15; V: TRBV19; D: TRBD2; J: TRBJ2-2; CDR3: CASRRLAGDTGELFF; DNA: TGTGCCAGTAGGCGACTAGCGGGGGACACCGGGGAGCTGTTTTTT
size: -; length: 14; V: TRBV2; D: -; J: TRBJ2-1; CDR3: CASSARHSNNEQFF; DNA: TGTGCCAGCAGTGCCCGACACTCCAACAATGAGCAGTTCTTC
size: -; length: 16; V: TRBV7-2; D: -; J: TRBJ2-3; CDR3: CASSLRPSAITDTQYF; DNA: TGTGCCAGCAGCTTACGCCCTAGTGCGATCACAGATACGCAGTATTTT
size: once; length: 14; V: TRBV5-1; D: -; J: TRBJ2-2; CDR3: CASSLAAGAGELFF; DNA: TGCGCCAGCAGCTTGGCCGCAGGGGCCGGGGAGCTGTTTTTT
size: -; length: 14; V: TRBV4-3; D: -; J: TRBJ1-2; CDR3: CASSPSGDFYGYTF; DNA: TGCGCCAGCAGCCCCAGTGGGGACTTCTATGGCTACACCTTC
size: -; length: 13; V: TRBV6-1; D: TRBD1; J: TRBJ2-7; CDR3: CASSDRGPYEQYF; DNA: TGTGCCAGCAGTGACAGGGGGCCCTACGAGCAGTACTTC
size: -; length: 15; V: TRBV2; D: TRBD1; J: TRBJ2-2; CDR3: CASTTGGAGTGELFF; DNA: TGTGCCAGCACGACAGGGGGGGCAGGGACCGGGGAGCTGTTTTTT
size: -; length: 14; V: TRBV28; D: -; J: TRBJ2-5; CDR3: CASSFGGLQETQYF; DNA: TGTGCCAGCAGTTTCGGGGGTTTACAAGAGACCCAGTACTTC
size: -; length: 15; V: TRBV28; D: -; J: TRBJ1-1; CDR3: CASSAREGWDTEAFF; DNA: TGTGCCAGCAGTGCCCGGGAGGGGTGGGACACTGAAGCTTTCTTT